One and the same sample provided the 2 T cell receptor beta chains below, sequenced in a study of T cell responses to AZD1222 COVID-19 vaccine. The assay was immunoSEQ multiplex PCR, and TCRdb's table has in-frame clones only and misses some. The sample shows 75,000 to 80,000 clones, around three quarters of them seen only once. Sequencing was performed on peripheral blood, taken 28 days after the second dose of the MenACWY control vaccine. Receptor source: an adult who received the MenACWY meningococcal vaccine as a control.

CDR3 protein: CATSRDYGGNDMTGYTF. CDR3 nucleotide sequence: TGTGCCACCAGCAGAGATTACGGTGGGAACGATATGACGGGCTACACCTTC. The rearrangement joins TRBV15 to TRBJ1-2; no firm D call. Trimming stripped 0 bases from V and 8 bases from J, with 22 bases between. This CDR3 is 17 amino acids long. The germline CDR1 and CDR2 sequences are LNHNV and YYDKDF (reference sequence).

The chain employs TRBV28 and TRBJ2-2, with 7 bases lining up with TRBD1. Trimming took 4 bases from V and 2 from J; bases not matched to a gene: 10. CDR3 length: 17 amino acids. CDR1 MDHEN and CDR2 SYDVKM come from the germline V gene. CDR3 DNA: TGTGCCAGCAGTTACCCGACAGGGCGATCTAACACCGGGGAGCTGTTTTTT. This sequence encodes CASSYPTGRSNTGELFF. Using reference TRBV28 and TRBJ2-2 for the parts outside the CDR3, the full variable domain is DVKVTQSSRYLVKRTGEKVFLECVQDMDHENMFWYRQDPGLGLRLIYFSYDVKMKEKGDIPEGYSVSREKKERFSLILESASTNQTSMYLCASSYPTGRSNTGELFFGEGSRLTVL.